Listed here are 16 T cell receptor beta chains from one sample, sequenced in a study of OX40 agonist ivuxolimab in advanced cancers. The protocol was immunoSEQ multiplex PCR, while the TCRdb copy is restricted to in-frame clones and leaves out a portion. The table includes about 94,000 clones, around 87% detected once. The input for sequencing was CD4+ or CD8+ T cells sorted from blood, taken in a trial of the OX40 agonist ivuxolimab. These receptors originate from an adult with an advanced solid tumor such as melanoma, head and neck, liver or kidney cancer.

The V gene is TRBV4-1, the J gene TRBJ2-2; 7 bases fit TRBD1. Unmatched junction bases numbered 0, after V lost 5 bases and J lost 3 bases. Germline lookup yields CDR1 MGHRA and CDR2 YSYEKL. This CDR3 is built from 13 residues. The CDR3 sequence: CASSDRDTGELFF. The CDR3 DNA reads TGCGCCAGCAGCGACAGGGACACCGGGGAGCTGTTTTTT.

The CDR3 here is CASSFAGAGTEAFF. The CDR3 DNA reads as TGTGCCAGCAGTTTTGCTGGGGCTGGAACTGAAGCTTTCTTT. The chain combines TRBV6-5 with TRBJ1-1; weak D call: TRBD1 (5 bases). The germline CDR1 and CDR2 sequences are MNHEY and SVGAGI. V lost 4 bases and J 5 bases, leaving 14 bases between the germline ends. The CDR3 has 14 amino acids.

This clone was detected only once. J is TRBJ2-5 and V is TRBV7-2; 9 bases align to TRBD1. The CDR3 has 14 amino acids. Looked up from germline, CDR1 is SGHTA and CDR2 is FQGNSA. V gave up 4 bases and J gave up 4 bases; unmatched junction bases: 4. The CDR3: CASSSRTGVETQYF. For the CDR3, the DNA is TGTGCCAGCAGCTCCCGGACAGGGGTAGAGACCCAGTACTTC. Together with reference TRBV7-2 and TRBJ2-5, the CDR3 gives the full variable domain: GAGVSQSPSNKVTEKGKDVELRCDPISGHTALYWYRQSLGQGLEFLIYFQGNSAPDKSGLPSDRFSAERTGGSVSTLTIQRTQQEDSAVYLCASSSRTGVETQYFGPGTRLLVL.

This clone was seen once. The chain recombines TRBV2 with TRBJ2-5; 7 nucleotides align to TRBD1. With 6 bases clipped from V and 5 bases from J, the junction kept 9 bases outside the gene matches. CDR3 length: 14 amino acids. CDR1 and CDR2 from the germline V gene are SNHLY and FYNNEI. CDR3 protein: CASRMTGPAETQYF. The CDR3 nucleotides read TGTGCCAGCAGGATGACAGGGCCGGCGGAGACCCAGTACTTC. Filled out from reference TRBV2 and TRBJ2-5, the complete variable domain reads EPEVTQTPSHQVTQMGQEVILRCVPISNHLYFYWYRQILGQKVEFLVSFYNNEISEKSEIFDDQFSVERPDGSNFTLKIRSTKLEDSAMYFCASRMTGPAETQYFGPGTRLLVL.

The chain is built from TRBV6-1 and TRBJ1-4, with 8 bases that match TRBD1. The CDR3 length is 19 residues. V dropped 3 bases and J dropped 8; count of bases not matched to a gene: 20. The germline gives CDR1 MNHNS, CDR2 SASEGT. The CDR3 loop reads CASSDPGGEAYSMDEKLFF. DNA for the CDR3: TGTGCCAGCAGTGATCCAGGGGGCGAGGCGTATAGTATGGACGAAAAACTGTTTTTT.

V is TRBV19 and J is TRBJ1-2, with a possible D match to TRBD1 (5 bases). The V gene lost 6 bases and the J gene lost 5 bases, with 13 bases spanning the gap. The CDR3 totals 13 residues. Per the germline V gene, CDR1 is LNHDA and CDR2 is SQIVND (reference sequence). The CDR3 DNA reads as TGTGCCAGTAGCGACAGAGGGAGATATGGCTACACCTTC. Translated: CASSDRGRYGYTF.

This clone appeared a few times. CDR3 DNA: TGTGCCAGCAGGACAGGGGGCGCGGATTCACCCCTCCACTTT. Protein: CASRTGGADSPLHF. The V call is TRBV27, the J call TRBJ1-6, with 10 positions matching TRBD1. This CDR3 has 14 residues. Germline CDR1 is MNHEY and CDR2 is SMNVEV (reference sequence). V lost 6 bases to trimming and J lost 8 bases; unmatched junction nucleotides: 4.

This chain links TRBV2 with TRBJ2-1; D is possibly TRBD2 (6 bases). V dropped 8 bases and J dropped 9 bases, with 17 bases sitting between them. Germline V gene lookup returns CDR1 SNHLY and CDR2 FYNNEI. The CDR3 is 13 amino acids. This CDR3 reads CASGEVLSGEQFF. CDR3 in DNA: TGTGCCAGCGGGGAGGTCCTTAGCGGTGAGCAGTTCTTC.

The chain links TRBV27 to TRBJ2-3; 8 bases agree with TRBD1. The CDR3 covers 15 residues. The germline V gene encodes CDR1 MNHEY and CDR2 SMNVEV (reference sequence). Unmatched junction bases numbered 7, after V lost 5 bases and J lost 3 bases. The CDR3 here is CASSPRTGKTDTQYF. Written as DNA, the CDR3 is TGTGCCAGCAGTCCGAGGACAGGGAAGACAGATACGCAGTATTTT.

The chain carries TRBV6-1 and TRBJ1-2, with TRBD1 as a possible D gene (5 bases). Per the germline V gene, CDR1 is MNHNS and CDR2 is SASEGT. The CDR3 extends over 15 amino acids. Trimming took off 0 bases at V and 2 bases at J, with 10 bases between the two ends. CDR3 amino acids: CASSEAGGGNYGYTF. Here the CDR3 DNA reads TGTGCCAGCAGTGAAGCGGGGGGGGGAAACTATGGCTACACCTTC.

V is TRBV12-5 and J is TRBJ1-1; D is unclear. The CDR3 covers 13 residues. The germline V gene encodes CDR1 LGHNT and CDR2 FRNRAP. V lost 8 bases, J lost 1 base, and 11 bases lay in between. CDR3 in amino acids: CASLYERNTEAFF. In DNA, the CDR3 is TGTGCTAGTCTTTATGAACGGAACACTGAAGCTTTCTTT.

The genes are TRBV7-2 and TRBJ2-7; no definite D call. Germline V gene lookup returns CDR1 SGHTA and CDR2 FQGNSA. Trimming stripped 4 bases from V and 3 bases from J, with 13 bases between. The CDR3 runs to 14 residues. CDR3 in amino acids: CASSSGLGFYEQYF. DNA of the CDR3: TGTGCCAGCAGCTCTGGGCTAGGGTTCTACGAGCAGTACTTC.

The V and J genes are TRBV6-1 and TRBJ1-1; TRBD1 aligns across 7 bases. V dropped 7 bases and J dropped 1; count of bases not matched to a gene: 6. Germline V gene sequence: CDR1 MNHNS, CDR2 SASEGT. This CDR3 spans 14 amino acids. The CDR3: CASTERTGNTEAFF. CDR3 nucleotides: TGTGCCAGCACAGAAAGGACAGGGAACACTGAAGCTTTCTTT.

This chain connects TRBV7-9 to TRBJ2-3; 9 nucleotides match TRBD2. The V and J ends lost 5 bases and 0 bases, in that order; junction bases with no gene match: 12. The CDR3 totals 18 residues. CDR1 SEHNR and CDR2 FQNEAQ come from the germline V gene (reference sequence). Here the CDR3 DNA reads TGTGCCAGCAGCCCCCGGGTAGCGGGGGAATTTAGCACAGATACGCAGTATTTT. It translates to CASSPRVAGEFSTDTQYF.

V gene TRBV18 combines with J gene TRBJ1-5; possible D gene TRBD1, 6 bases. From germline, CDR1 is KGHSH and CDR2 LQKENI. V shed 3 bases and J shed 4 bases, with 10 bases lying between them. The CDR3 has 14 amino acids. CDR3 DNA sequence: TGTGCCAGCTCACCCCGGGGGCAGAATCAGCCCCAGCATTTT. It yields the protein CASSPRGQNQPQHF. Combining the CDR3 with reference TRBV18 and TRBJ1-5 gives the whole variable domain NAGVMQNPRHLVRRRGQEARLRCSPMKGHSHVYWYRQLPEEGLKFMVYLQKENIIDESGMPKERFSAEFPKEGPSILRIQQVVRGDSAAYFCASSPRGQNQPQHFGDGTRLSIL.

This sequence joins TRBV18 and TRBJ2-2, with TRBD1 matching 9 bases. This CDR3 is 16 amino acids long. J was trimmed by 4 bases and V by 3 bases; bases with no gene match: 6. Germline assignment: CDR1 KGHSH and CDR2 LQKENI. This chain's CDR3 is CASSPFGTGSTGELFF. CDR3 coding DNA: TGTGCCAGCTCACCCTTCGGGACAGGGTCCACCGGGGAGCTGTTTTTT.